These T cell receptor beta chains were read from a single sample in a study of blood T cell repertoires in COVID-19. The method was immunoSEQ multiplex PCR; TCRdb's version includes in-frame clones alone and lacks a portion of them. The sample has fewer than 110,000 clones; just over 90% are singletons. Sample: peripheral blood. The receptors derive from a woman aged 25 to 45 with acute or convalescent COVID-19. Both conserved end residues are part of each CDR3. The D gene is left open where the match is weak. Size values are once, few and many counts, or a class for expanded clones, and some rows have none.

j_gene	v_gene	len	d_gene	abundance	CDR3aa	CDR3nt
TRBJ2-1	TRBV7-2	16	-	-	CASSLEGARAVREQFF	TGTGCCAGCAGCCTAGAGGGAGCGCGGGCGGTTCGTGAGCAGTTCTTC
TRBJ2-1	TRBV19	15	-	-	CASSIMAGWVDEQFF	TGTGCCAGTAGTATAATGGCAGGGTGGGTTGATGAGCAGTTCTTC
TRBJ2-5	TRBV25-1	13	-	-	CASNKPGMGTQYF	TGTGCCAGCAACAAACCAGGGATGGGGACCCAGTACTTC
TRBJ2-3	TRBV7-9	15	TRBD2	-	CASSLVGLAPDTQYF	TGTGCCAGCAGCTTAGTGGGACTAGCTCCAGATACGCAGTATTTT
TRBJ2-1	TRBV24-1	15	TRBD2	-	CATSVWTNGRNEQFF	TGTGCCACCAGTGTTTGGACTAACGGGAGGAATGAGCAGTTCTTC
TRBJ1-2	TRBV29-1	12	-	-	CSVSYTNYGYTF	TGCAGCGTTTCGTACACTAACTATGGCTACACCTTC
TRBJ1-4	TRBV30	13	-	-	CAYPGATNEKLFF	TGTGCCTACCCAGGGGCGACTAATGAAAAACTGTTTTTT
TRBJ1-5	TRBV10-1	13	-	-	CASSPSLDQPQHF	TGCGCCAGCAGCCCTAGCCTGGATCAGCCCCAGCATTTT
TRBJ1-5	TRBV6-4	14	-	-	CASTDGGSNQPQHF	TGTGCCAGCACCGACGGGGGGAGCAATCAGCCCCAGCATTTT
TRBJ1-6	TRBV10-1	14	TRBD1	-	CASTPGQKNSPLHF	TGCGCCAGCACCCCGGGACAGAAGAATTCACCCCTCCACTTT
TRBJ1-2	TRBV5-6	15	TRBD1	-	CASSQAPGQGGGYTF	TGTGCCAGCAGCCAAGCCCCGGGACAGGGGGGAGGCTACACCTTC
TRBJ1-5	TRBV27	15	-	-	CASRSTGLRGQPQHF	TGTGCCAGCAGGAGTACAGGGTTGCGTGGTCAGCCCCAGCATTTT
TRBJ2-1	TRBV7-6	15	TRBD2	-	CASSPSGISYNEQFF	TGTGCCAGCAGCCCCAGCGGGATCTCCTACAATGAGCAGTTCTTC
TRBJ1-5	TRBV7-9	15	TRBD1	-	CASSLGTGRNQPQHF	TGTGCCAGCAGCCTGGGGACAGGGAGGAATCAGCCCCAGCATTTT
TRBJ1-5	TRBV28	12	-	-	CAVAASSQPQHF	TGTGCGGTGGCGGCGTCGAGTCAGCCCCAGCATTTT
TRBJ2-3	TRBV4-3	11	-	-	CASSQESTQYF	TGCGCCAGCAGCCAAGAGAGTACGCAGTATTTT
TRBJ2-1	TRBV7-2	14	TRBD2	-	CASRIGELAGWQFF	TGTGCCAGCAGGATAGGGGAACTAGCGGGATGGCAGTTCTTC
TRBJ2-7	TRBV10-3	13	TRBD1	-	CATGTGGFYEQYF	TGTGCCACCGGGACAGGGGGCTTCTACGAGCAGTACTTC
TRBJ1-4	TRBV19	15	TRBD1	-	CASSGTGTGLEKLFF	TGTGCCAGTAGTGGAACCGGGACAGGGCTCGAAAAACTGTTTTTT
TRBJ2-7	TRBV7-2	14	-	-	CASTLTGGSYEQYF	TGTGCCAGCACCTTGACAGGCGGCTCTTACGAGCAGTACTTC
TRBJ1-4	TRBV27	12	-	few	CASSTVGEKLFF	TGTGCCAGCAGTACGGTCGGGGAAAAACTGTTTTTT
TRBJ1-2	TRBV19	16	-	-	CASSIGPTGVNYGYTF	TGTGCCAGTAGTATAGGCCCGACGGGAGTTAACTATGGCTACACCTTC
TRBJ1-6	TRBV4-2	16	-	-	CASSQEAQGNNSPLHF	TGTGCCAGCAGCCAAGAGGCGCAGGGGAATAATTCACCCCTCCACTTT
TRBJ2-1	TRBV10-2	17	TRBD1	-	CASSDPGTASSYNEQFF	TGCGCCAGCAGTGACCCCGGGACAGCTAGCTCCTACAATGAGCAGTTCTTC
TRBJ2-3	TRBV9	17	TRBD2	-	CASSAQAGTRVTDTQYF	TGTGCCAGCAGCGCTCAGGCCGGGACTAGGGTTACAGATACGCAGTATTTT
TRBJ2-7	TRBV21-1	18	-	-	CASSKVGLAGQVPYEQYF	TGTGCCAGCAGCAAAGTAGGACTAGCGGGACAGGTTCCTTACGAGCAGTACTTC
TRBJ1-5	TRBV18	15	-	-	CASSLGDSYNQPQHF	TGTGCCAGCTCACTAGGAGACAGTTACAATCAGCCCCAGCATTTT
TRBJ2-7	TRBV19	15	TRBD1	-	CASSLQGARGYEQYF	TGTGCCAGTAGTTTGCAGGGGGCGCGGGGCTACGAGCAGTACTTC
TRBJ1-2	TRBV5-4	13	-	few	CASSFESNYGYTF	TGTGCCAGCAGCTTTGAGAGTAACTATGGCTACACCTTC
TRBJ2-1	TRBV7-7	18	TRBD2	-	CASRQRLAGGRNYNEQFF	TGTGCTAGCAGACAGAGACTAGCGGGAGGCCGGAACTACAATGAGCAGTTCTTC
TRBJ2-3	TRBV2	12	TRBD1	-	CASGQGADTQYF	TGTGCCAGTGGACAGGGGGCAGATACGCAGTATTTT
TRBJ1-6	TRBV25-1	15	-	once	CASSESRVGNSPLHF	TGTGCCAGCAGTGAATCCAGGGTGGGAAATTCACCCCTCCACTTT
TRBJ2-1	TRBV19	13	-	-	CASSPLTYNEQFF	TGTGCCAGTAGTCCGTTAACCTACAATGAGCAGTTCTTC
TRBJ1-5	TRBV19	13	TRBD1	once	CASTQGALQPQHF	TGTGCCAGTACACAGGGGGCCCTTCAGCCCCAGCATTTT
TRBJ2-7	TRBV4-3	15	-	-	CASSQDSGPLYEQYF	TGCGCCAGCAGCCAAGATAGTGGGCCCCTTTACGAGCAGTACTTC
TRBJ2-1	TRBV28	18	-	-	CASSGPRGRGHSYNEQFF	TGTGCCAGCAGTGGGCCTCGCGGGCGGGGCCACTCCTACAATGAGCAGTTCTTC
TRBJ2-3	TRBV5-4	14	TRBD2	-	CASSLAGEADTQYF	TGTGCCAGCAGCCTAGCGGGAGAAGCAGATACGCAGTATTTT
TRBJ1-3	TRBV11-3	15	-	-	CASSFNRETGNTIYF	TGTGCCAGCAGCTTCAACAGGGAGACTGGAAACACCATATATTTT
TRBJ2-1	TRBV19	13	-	-	CASSTFLENEQFF	TGTGCCAGTAGTACCTTCCTAGAAAATGAGCAGTTCTTC
TRBJ2-7	TRBV4-3	15	TRBD1	-	CASSQARGRRYEQYF	TGCGCCAGCAGCCAAGCCAGGGGGCGCAGGTACGAGCAGTACTTC
TRBJ2-7	TRBV27	14	TRBD1	-	CASSSTDRAYEQYF	TGTGCCAGCAGTTCAACGGACAGGGCCTACGAGCAGTACTTC
TRBJ1-2	TRBV7-8	14	-	-	CASSLGDRNYGYTF	TGTGCCAGCAGCTTAGGAGACAGGAACTATGGCTACACCTTC
TRBJ1-2	TRBV30	12	-	-	CAWRRGGSGYTF	TGTGCCTGGCGGCGGGGAGGGAGCGGCTACACCTTC
TRBJ1-3	TRBV28	13	TRBD1	-	CATTGGVGNTIYF	TGTGCCACCACAGGGGGTGTTGGAAACACCATATATTTT
TRBJ1-1	TRBV7-9	13	-	-	CASSSIQGSEAFF	TGTGCCAGCAGCTCTATACAGGGCTCTGAAGCTTTCTTT
TRBJ1-6	TRBV30	12	TRBD1	-	CAWGGQGSPLHF	TGTGCCTGGGGGGGACAGGGATCACCCCTCCACTTT
TRBJ2-7	TRBV9	15	TRBD2	-	CASSPRGSGGYEQYF	TGTGCCAGCAGCCCTCGGGGGAGCGGGGGTTACGAGCAGTACTTC
TRBJ2-7	TRBV4-1	14	-	-	CASSQDPTNYEQYF	TGCGCCAGCAGCCAAGATCCTACGAATTACGAGCAGTACTTC
TRBJ1-1	TRBV19	14	-	-	CASSLRVGNTEAFF	TGTGCCAGTAGTCTCAGGGTCGGGAACACTGAAGCTTTCTTT
TRBJ1-2	TRBV12-3/TRBV12-4	13	-	-	CASSGTAGYGYTF	TGTGCCAGCAGTGGAACCGCGGGATATGGCTACACCTTC
TRBJ2-5	TRBV11-2	16	TRBD2	-	CASSSRGGGGQETQYF	TGTGCCAGCAGCTCCCGAGGCGGCGGGGGCCAAGAGACCCAGTACTTC